The subject of this entry is one TCR beta chain. Its specificity is unknown. Stable disease denoted Graves' hyperthyroidism without ophthalmopathy progression within 18 months. This sample stems from a study of T cells in Graves' hyperthyroidism and ophthalmopathy. V shed 7 bases and J shed 2 bases, with 5 bases lying between them. The CDR3 has 11 residues. The V gene's germline CDR1 is SNHLY and CDR2 FYNNEI. Study-wide results and limits: In blood, most of the thyroid clonotypes expanded above 0.001 were also present. Ophthalmopathy got predicted by the model a median approximately 6 months before its onset.

What was amplified from RNA transcripts were TCR beta CDR3 regions. HTBI primers were employed in a first-round RT-PCR of the TCR CDR3. Using its own MiXCR run on the multiplex PCR reads, TCRdb lists one record per CDR3 protein. The table records roughly 510,000 distinct CDR3 sequences, more than 20% of them present only once. The specimen was blood. The rearrangement joins TRBV2 to TRBJ2-5, with D perhaps TRBD1 (5 bases). This receptor was obtained from a man younger than 35 with Graves' hyperthyroidism. In DNA, the CDR3 is TGTGCCAGCAACAGGCAAGAGACCCAGTACTTC. This encodes CASNRQETQYF.